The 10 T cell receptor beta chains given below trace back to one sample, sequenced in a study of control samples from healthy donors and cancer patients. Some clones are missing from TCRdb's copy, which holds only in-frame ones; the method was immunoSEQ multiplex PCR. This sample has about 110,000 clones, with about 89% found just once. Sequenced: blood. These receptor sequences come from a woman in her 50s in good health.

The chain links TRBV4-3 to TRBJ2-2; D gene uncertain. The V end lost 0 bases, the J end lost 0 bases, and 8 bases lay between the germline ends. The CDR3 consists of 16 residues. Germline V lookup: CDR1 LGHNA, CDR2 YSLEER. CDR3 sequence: CASSQDSRSNTGELFF. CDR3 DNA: TGCGCCAGCAGCCAAGATAGCAGGTCGAACACCGGGGAGCTGTTTTTT.

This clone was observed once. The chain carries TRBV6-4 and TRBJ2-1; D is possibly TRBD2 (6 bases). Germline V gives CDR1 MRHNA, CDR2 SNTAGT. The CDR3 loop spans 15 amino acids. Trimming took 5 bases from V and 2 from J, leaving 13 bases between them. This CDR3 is CASSRGTSAYNEQFF. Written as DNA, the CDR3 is TGTGCCAGCAGTCGGGGGACTTCGGCCTACAATGAGCAGTTCTTC.

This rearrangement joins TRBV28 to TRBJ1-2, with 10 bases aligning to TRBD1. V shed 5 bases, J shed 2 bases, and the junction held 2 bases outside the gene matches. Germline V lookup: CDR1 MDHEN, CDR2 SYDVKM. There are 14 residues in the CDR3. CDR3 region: CASSQTGGNYGYTF. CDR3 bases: TGTGCCAGCAGTCAGACAGGGGGCAACTATGGCTACACCTTC.

The CDR3 reads CASSQDNYGYTF. The CDR3 DNA follows: TGTGCCAGCAGCCAAGACAATTATGGCTACACCTTC. The chain is built from TRBV3-1 (or the pseudogene TRBV3-2) and TRBJ1-2; no definite D call. Trimming left V 0 bases short and J 5 bases short, with 4 bases between. Germline V lookup: CDR1 LGHDT, CDR2 YNNKEL (reference sequence). The CDR3 contains 12 residues.

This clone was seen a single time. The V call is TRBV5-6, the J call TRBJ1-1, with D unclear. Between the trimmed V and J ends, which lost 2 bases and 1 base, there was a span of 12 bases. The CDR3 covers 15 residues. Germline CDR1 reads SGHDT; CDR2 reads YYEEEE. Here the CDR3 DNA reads TGTGCCAGCAGCTTACCCCCTCGCGAGAACACTGAAGCTTTCTTT. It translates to CASSLPPRENTEAFF. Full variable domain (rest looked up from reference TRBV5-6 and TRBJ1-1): DAGVTQSPTHLIKTRGQQVTLRCSPKSGHDTVSWYQQALGQGPQFIFQYYEEEERQRGNFPDRFSGHQFPNYSSELNVNALLLGDSALYLCASSLPPRENTEAFFGQGTRLTVV.

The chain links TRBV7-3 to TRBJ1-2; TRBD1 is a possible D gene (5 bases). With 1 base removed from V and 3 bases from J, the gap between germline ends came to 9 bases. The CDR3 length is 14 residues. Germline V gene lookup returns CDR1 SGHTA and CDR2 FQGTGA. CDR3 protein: CASSLSQGDYGYTF. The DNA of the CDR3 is TGTGCCAGCAGCTTAAGTCAGGGTGACTATGGCTACACCTTC.

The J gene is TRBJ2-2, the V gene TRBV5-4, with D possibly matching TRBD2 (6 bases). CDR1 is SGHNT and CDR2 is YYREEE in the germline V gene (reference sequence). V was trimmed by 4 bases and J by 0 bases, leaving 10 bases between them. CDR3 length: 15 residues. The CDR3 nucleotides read TGTGCCAGCAGCCGGGACTGGACGAACACCGGGGAGCTGTTTTTT. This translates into CASSRDWTNTGELFF.

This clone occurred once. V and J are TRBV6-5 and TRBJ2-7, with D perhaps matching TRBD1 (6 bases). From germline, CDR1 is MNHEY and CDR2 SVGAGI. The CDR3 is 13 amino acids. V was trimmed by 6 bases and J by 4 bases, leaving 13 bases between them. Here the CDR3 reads CASSPGQYYEQYV. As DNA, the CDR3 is TGTGCCAGCAGCCCCGGACAGTATTACGAGCAGTACGTC.

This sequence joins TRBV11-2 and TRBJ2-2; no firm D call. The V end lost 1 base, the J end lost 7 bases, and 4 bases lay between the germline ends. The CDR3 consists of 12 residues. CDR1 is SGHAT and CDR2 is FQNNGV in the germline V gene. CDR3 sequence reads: CASSLGLGELFF. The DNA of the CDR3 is TGTGCCAGCAGCTTAGGACTCGGGGAGCTGTTTTTT.

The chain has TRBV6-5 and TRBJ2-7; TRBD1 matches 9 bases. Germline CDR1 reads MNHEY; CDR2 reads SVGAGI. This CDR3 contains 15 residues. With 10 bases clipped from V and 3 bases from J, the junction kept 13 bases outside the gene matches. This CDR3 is CATFEPGQGLYEQYF. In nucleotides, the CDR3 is TGTGCCACCTTCGAACCGGGACAGGGACTCTACGAGCAGTACTTC.